A single T cell receptor (beta chain) is shown here with its context. Its recognized antigen is unknown. Base qualities are not at hand, and no much larger clone is one base apart. The time point tag for this specimen amounts to: baseline before first vaccination. Vaccinee samples came from UK trials COV001 and COV002, including a single-blind randomized controlled phase 2/3 trial of AZD1222 (ChAdOx1 nCoV-19) in healthy adults. For TCRbeta chain sequencing, PBMC samples were collected from trial participants at day 0 and at day 28 after the second dose. The CDR3 regions of human TCRbeta chains were subjected to immunosequencing. As for the authors' bioinformatics: TCRs in the repertoires were compared against a reference library of SARS-CoV-2-specific TCRs that had been generated with the MIRA antigen-specificity platform. Breadth was defined as the fraction of unique TCRs that were SARS-CoV-2-associated. Depth was defined as the fraction of total T cells that were SARS-CoV-2-associated. Using the MIRA data, every spike-specific TCR was mapped to the spike region that the TCR reacted to and assigned to either a CD4 or a CD8 class. Log10-transformed breadth and depth values were compared by one-way ANOVA with Sidak's multiple comparisons tests. TCRdb stores this immuneACCESS table with in-frame sequences only. Part of the clones is absent; in the studies checked, under half of the shortfall reflects unresolved V genes, and no reason is known for the rest. V, J and clone size were drawn from that table, and D and trimming were deduced from the DNA. The sample table shows fewer than 90,000 clones, and approximately 91% are seen once. Roughly a tenth of the sample belongs to the ten largest clones.

These data originate in a study of T cell responses to AZD1222 COVID-19 vaccine (dated by TCRdb to the early 2020s). Turning to the overall study: AZD1222 recipients with second doses at about 4 weeks or about 12 weeks were pooled, because spike-specific TCR depth and breadth did not differ between schedules. A total of roughly 240 trial participants underwent TCR sequencing, of whom about 210 received two doses of AZD1222 and around 26 received two doses of the MenACWY control vaccine. Enrollment into the trials was organized by age into subgroups of 18-55, 56-69 and 70-plus years, and those subgroups contained 148, 28 and 57 TCR-sequenced participants, respectively. Beyond this particular receptor, the publication reports: After two AZD1222 doses, spike-specific TCR breadth and depth were significantly higher than at day 0 and than in MenACWY recipients. Conclusions about previously exposed vaccinees are limited, since just 5 or 6 AZD1222 recipients were seropositive for SARS-CoV-2 at baseline. Most participants were white British and females outnumbered males, and the authors suggested that clonal diversity may have been underestimated. Reportedly, almost half of the unique spike-specific TCRs recognized epitopes lying outside the regions that are mutated in the B.1.351 and B.1.1.7 variants. CD4 TCRs associated with the vaccine covered the entire spike protein, and the dominant responses were in regions 160-218 and 743-854. In the small 56-69-year group, the increase in depth fell short of significance, most likely because of low power. No day 14 peak-response samples were available, so repertoires were characterized only after the peak T cell response.

The junction shows trimming of 2 bases on V and 0 bases on J, plus 10 bases between the germline ends. Taken from cysteine to phenylalanine, the CDR3 has 16 residues. Solely the CDR3 DNA is kept, with 48 bases framed from the first base. As encoded in the germline V gene, CDR1 is SGHVS while CDR2 is FQNEAQ. This sample comprised peripheral blood, obtained on day 0 of AZD1222 vaccination. Recombination connected TRBV7-8 to TRBJ2-2; D gene: possibly TRBD1, on 6 matching bases. The TCR sequence derives from an adult in good health. The DNA sequence is TGTGCCAGCAGCTTATCCGGGACAACGAACACCGGGGAGCTGTTTTTT. It is translated as CASSLSGTTNTGELFF.